A single T cell receptor (beta chain) is shown here with its context. This clonotype was seen repeatedly, ten times or more. It has no known antigen specificity. Within one base of it there is no much larger clone, and no base qualities were kept. This entry is derived from a study of T-cell memory formation after mild COVID-19 (dated by TCRdb to the early 2020s). About the investigation overall: TCR sequence clusters from the two donors were found to be largely donor specific. T-cell clones expanding and contracting after mild COVID-19 in a couple of donors were tracked by longitudinal TCRalpha and TCRbeta repertoire sequencing. The cohort comprised two young, previously healthy adult volunteers, one female and one male. What the work shows at the level of the full study, not this receptor alone: The study included only a couple of mild cases, and larger cohorts that include severe cases with pre-infection samples were judged to be necessary. Balanced CD4/CD8 phenotypes were observed for clones contracting from day 15 to 85, whereas a bias towards CD4+ was observed for a second wave of clones expanding from day 15 to 37. Contracting CD4+ clones appeared mostly in the CM and EM memory subsets, whereas CD8+ clones were enriched in EMRA. SARS-CoV-2 specificity was not confirmed for the second-wave clones peaking on day 37. Some responding clones were detected in pre-infection memory, which suggested that pre-existing cross-reactive memory T cells had joined the SARS-CoV-2 response.

Cut back by 0 bases and 4 bases, the V and J ends lie 6 bases apart. The CDR1 and CDR2 encoded by the germline V gene (reference sequence) are LGHDT and YNNKEL. Spanning cysteine to phenylalanine, the CDR3 consists of 13 amino acids. Of all the DNA, just the CDR3 is kept, 39 bases in frame from base 1. PBMCs were isolated by Ficoll-Paque density gradient centrifugation. The instrument was an Illumina NovaSeq 6000. TCRalpha and TCRbeta cDNA libraries were built by 5'RACE with constant-segment primers, adding sample barcodes and unique molecular identifiers. RNA was extracted from every sample with Trizol reagent. Amplification of the libraries took two PCR steps, and the second step added a second sample barcode plus Illumina TruSeq adapters. Libraries were sequenced on an Illumina NovaSeq with 2 x 150 bp paired-end reads. Turning to the authors' computational methods: The reads were demultiplexed and collapsed into UMI-guided consensus sequences using migec v1.2.7. Using mixcr v2.1.11, the UMI consensuses were aligned to TRA and TRB V and J templates and assembled into clonotypes. A clonotype was counted as expanded or contracted only when both edgeR and NoisET called the clonotype significant, with the noise models trained on biological replicates. edgeR calls used a false discovery rate-adjusted p below 0.01 and a log2 fold-change threshold of 1. As an exploratory analysis of dynamics, max-normalized trajectories of the 1000 most abundant clonotypes were examined by PCA with hierarchical clustering. Separately sequenced CD4+ and CD8+ repertoires were used to assign a CD4 or CD8 phenotype to each responding clone. TCRdb took the public reads, trimmed them with fastp at Q25, ran MiXCR for clone calling and kept in-frame beta chains. Each CDR3 protein gets just one entry, which takes the most common genes and DNA from the rows behind it. The V and J calls shown here were made by TCRdb, not taken from the authors' results. The table for this sample lists 350,000 to 450,000 distinct CDR3 sequences; approximately 15% of them were counted only once. Around 21% of the sample belongs to the ten largest clones.

Sequencing input: PBMCs or a T cell subset sorted from them (not recorded which). The receptor comes from a man aged 18 to 29 who had mild COVID-19 (a few samples of this study predate the infection). The sample titles of this study are shuffled in the database, so cell type and time point are left out; the donor was told from shared clones. Here the chain combines TRBV3-1 and TRBJ1-1, with the D gene call left open. The DNA sequence is given as TGTGCCAGCAGCCAAGAGTATGGCACTGAAGCTTTCTTT. It is translated as CASSQEYGTEAFF.